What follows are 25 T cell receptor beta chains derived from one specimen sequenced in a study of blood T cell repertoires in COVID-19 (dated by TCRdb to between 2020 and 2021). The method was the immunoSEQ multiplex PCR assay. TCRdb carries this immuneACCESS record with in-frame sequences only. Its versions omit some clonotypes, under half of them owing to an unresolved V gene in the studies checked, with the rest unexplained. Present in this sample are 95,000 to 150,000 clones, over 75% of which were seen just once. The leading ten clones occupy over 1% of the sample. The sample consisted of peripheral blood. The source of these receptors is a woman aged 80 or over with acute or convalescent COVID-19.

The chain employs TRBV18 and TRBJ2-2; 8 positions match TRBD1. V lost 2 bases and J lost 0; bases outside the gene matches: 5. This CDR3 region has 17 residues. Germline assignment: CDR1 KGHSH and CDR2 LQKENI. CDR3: CASSPTKDRANTGELFF. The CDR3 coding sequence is TGTGCCAGCTCACCAACAAAGGACAGGGCGAACACCGGGGAGCTGTTTTTT.

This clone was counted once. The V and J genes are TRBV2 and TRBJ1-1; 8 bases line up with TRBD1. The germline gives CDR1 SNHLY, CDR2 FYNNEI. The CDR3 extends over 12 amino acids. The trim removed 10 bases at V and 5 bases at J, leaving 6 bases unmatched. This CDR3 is CAIDRGGTEAFF. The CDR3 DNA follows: TGTGCCATAGACAGGGGAGGGACTGAAGCTTTCTTT. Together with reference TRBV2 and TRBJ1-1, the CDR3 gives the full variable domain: EPEVTQTPSHQVTQMGQEVILRCVPISNHLYFYWYRQILGQKVEFLVSFYNNEISEKSEIFDDQFSVERPDGSNFTLKIRSTKLEDSAMYFCAIDRGGTEAFFGQGTRLTVV.

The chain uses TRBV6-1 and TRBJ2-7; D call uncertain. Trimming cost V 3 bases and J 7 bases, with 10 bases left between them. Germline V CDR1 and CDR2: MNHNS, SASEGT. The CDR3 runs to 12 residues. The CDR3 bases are TGTGCCAGCAGTGAGTGGGCTTGGGAGCAGTACTTC. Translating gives CASSEWAWEQYF.

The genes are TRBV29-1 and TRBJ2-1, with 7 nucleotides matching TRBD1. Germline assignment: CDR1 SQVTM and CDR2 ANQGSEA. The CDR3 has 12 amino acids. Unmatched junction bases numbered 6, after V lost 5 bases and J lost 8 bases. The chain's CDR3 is CSVRRGSDEQFF. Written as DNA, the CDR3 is TGCAGCGTTCGCAGGGGGAGCGATGAGCAGTTCTTC.

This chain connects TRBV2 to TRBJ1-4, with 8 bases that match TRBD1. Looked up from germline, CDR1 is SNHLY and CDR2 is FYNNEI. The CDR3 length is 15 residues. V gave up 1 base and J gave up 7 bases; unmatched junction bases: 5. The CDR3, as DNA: TGTGCCAGCAGTGAAGAAGGACAGGGAAGTGAAAAACTGTTTTTT. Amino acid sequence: CASSEEGQGSEKLFF.

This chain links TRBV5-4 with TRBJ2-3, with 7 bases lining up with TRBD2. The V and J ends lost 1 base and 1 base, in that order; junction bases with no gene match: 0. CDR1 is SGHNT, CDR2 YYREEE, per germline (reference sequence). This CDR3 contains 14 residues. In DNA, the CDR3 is TGTGCCAGCAGCTTGCGGGGGGGCACAGATACGCAGTATTTT. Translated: CASSLRGGTDTQYF.

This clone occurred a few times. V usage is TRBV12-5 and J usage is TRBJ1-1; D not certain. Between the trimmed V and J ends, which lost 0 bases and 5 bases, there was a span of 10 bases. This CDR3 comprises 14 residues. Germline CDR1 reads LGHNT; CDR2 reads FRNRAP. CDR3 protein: CASGLVAVDTEAFF. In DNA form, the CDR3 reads TGTGCTAGTGGTTTGGTAGCGGTTGATACTGAAGCTTTCTTT.

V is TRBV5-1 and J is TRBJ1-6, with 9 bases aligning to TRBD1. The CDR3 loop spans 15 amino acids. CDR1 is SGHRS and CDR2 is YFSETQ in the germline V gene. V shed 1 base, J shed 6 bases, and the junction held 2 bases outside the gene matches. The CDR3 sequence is CASSLSGQGNSPLHF. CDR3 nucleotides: TGCGCCAGCAGCTTGTCGGGACAGGGTAATTCACCCCTCCACTTT.

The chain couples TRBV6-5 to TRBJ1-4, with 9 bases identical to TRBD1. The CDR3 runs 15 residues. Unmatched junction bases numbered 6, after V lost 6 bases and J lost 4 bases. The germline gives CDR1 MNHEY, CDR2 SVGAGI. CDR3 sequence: CASRAGTGYNEKLFF. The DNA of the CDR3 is TGTGCCAGCAGGGCTGGGACAGGGTATAATGAAAAACTGTTTTTT.

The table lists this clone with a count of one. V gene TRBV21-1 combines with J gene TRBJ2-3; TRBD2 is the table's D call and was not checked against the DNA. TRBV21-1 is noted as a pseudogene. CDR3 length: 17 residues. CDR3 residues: CASSKGYASDITDTQYF. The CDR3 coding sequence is TGTGCCAGCAGCAAAGGGTATGCTAGCGATATCACAGATACGCAGTATTTT.

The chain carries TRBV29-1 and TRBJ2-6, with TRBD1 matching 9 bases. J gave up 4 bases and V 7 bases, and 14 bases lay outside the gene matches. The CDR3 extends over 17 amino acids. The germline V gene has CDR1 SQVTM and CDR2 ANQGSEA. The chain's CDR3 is CSAPYRDRASGANVLTF. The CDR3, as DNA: TGCAGCGCCCCGTATCGGGACAGGGCTAGCGGGGCCAACGTCCTGACTTTC. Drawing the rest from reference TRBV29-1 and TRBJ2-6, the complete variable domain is SAVISQKPSRDICQRGTSLTIQCQVDSQVTMMFWYRQQPGQSLTLIATANQGSEATYESGFVIDKFPISRPNLTFSTLTVSNMSPEDSSIYLCSAPYRDRASGANVLTFGAGSRLTVL.

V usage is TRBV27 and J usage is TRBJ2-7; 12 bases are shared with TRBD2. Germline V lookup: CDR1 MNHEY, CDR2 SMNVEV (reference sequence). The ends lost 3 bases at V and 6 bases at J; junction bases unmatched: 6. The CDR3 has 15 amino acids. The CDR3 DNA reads TGTGCCAGCAGTTTGCTAGCGGGGGGGCCGGGCGAGCAGTACTTC. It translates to CASSLLAGGPGEQYF.

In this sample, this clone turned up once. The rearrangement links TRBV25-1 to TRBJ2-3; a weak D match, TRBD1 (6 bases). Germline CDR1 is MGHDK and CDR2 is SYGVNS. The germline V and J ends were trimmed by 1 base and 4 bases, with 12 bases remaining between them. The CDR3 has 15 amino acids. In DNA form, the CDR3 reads TGTGCCAGCAGTGAATGGACAGAACATCCAGATACGCAGTATTTT. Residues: CASSEWTEHPDTQYF.

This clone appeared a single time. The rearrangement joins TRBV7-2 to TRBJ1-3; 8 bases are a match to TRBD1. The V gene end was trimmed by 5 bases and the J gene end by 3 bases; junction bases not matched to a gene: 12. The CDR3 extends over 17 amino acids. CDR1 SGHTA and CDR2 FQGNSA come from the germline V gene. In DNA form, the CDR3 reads TGTGCCAGCAGCCCATTTCCCTCAGGGGGCGGTGGAAACACCATATATTTT. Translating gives CASSPFPSGGGGNTIYF.

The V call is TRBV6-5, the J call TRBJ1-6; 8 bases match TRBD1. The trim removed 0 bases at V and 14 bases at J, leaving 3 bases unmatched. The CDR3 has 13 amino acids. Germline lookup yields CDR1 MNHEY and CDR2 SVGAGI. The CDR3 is CASSYSTGAALHF. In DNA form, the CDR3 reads TGTGCCAGCAGTTACTCGACAGGGGCGGCCCTCCACTTT.

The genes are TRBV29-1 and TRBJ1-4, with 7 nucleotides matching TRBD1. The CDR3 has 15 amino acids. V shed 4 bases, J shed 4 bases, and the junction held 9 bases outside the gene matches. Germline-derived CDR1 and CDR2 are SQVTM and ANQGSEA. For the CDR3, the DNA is TGCAGCGTTGCACCTCCGGGACAGCTTAATGAAAAACTGTTTTTT. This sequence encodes CSVAPPGQLNEKLFF.

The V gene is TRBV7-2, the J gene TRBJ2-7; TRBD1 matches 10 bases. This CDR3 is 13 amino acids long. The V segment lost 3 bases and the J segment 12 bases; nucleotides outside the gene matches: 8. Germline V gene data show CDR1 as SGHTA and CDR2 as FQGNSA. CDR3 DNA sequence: TGTGCCAGCAGCTTTAGGGACAGGGGTATTTCGTACTTC. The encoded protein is CASSFRDRGISYF.

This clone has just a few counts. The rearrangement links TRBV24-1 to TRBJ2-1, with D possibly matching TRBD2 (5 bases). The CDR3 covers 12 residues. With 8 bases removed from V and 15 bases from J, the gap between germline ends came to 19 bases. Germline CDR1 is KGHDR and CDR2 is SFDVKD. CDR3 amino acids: CATTDFGEKRFF. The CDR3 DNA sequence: TGTGCCACCACCGATTTTGGGGAGAAGCGGTTCTTC.

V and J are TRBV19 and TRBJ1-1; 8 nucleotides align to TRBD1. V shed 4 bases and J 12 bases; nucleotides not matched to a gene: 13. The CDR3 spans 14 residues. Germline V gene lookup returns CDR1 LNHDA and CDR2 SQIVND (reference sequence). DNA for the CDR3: TGTGCCAGTAGTACCCAACAGGGGGTTGCTAGGTCTTTCTTT. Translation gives CASSTQQGVARSFF.

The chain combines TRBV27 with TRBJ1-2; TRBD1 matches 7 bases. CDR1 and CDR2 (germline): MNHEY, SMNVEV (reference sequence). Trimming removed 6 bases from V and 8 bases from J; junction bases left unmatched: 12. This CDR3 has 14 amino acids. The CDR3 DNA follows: TGTGCCAGCAGCCCCCGGGCCCAGGGGGGCGGCTACACCTTC. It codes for CASSPRAQGGGYTF.

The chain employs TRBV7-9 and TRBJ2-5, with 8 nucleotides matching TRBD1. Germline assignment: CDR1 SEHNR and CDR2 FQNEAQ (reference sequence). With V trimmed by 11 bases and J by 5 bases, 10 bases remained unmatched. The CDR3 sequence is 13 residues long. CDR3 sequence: CAWEQGARETQYF. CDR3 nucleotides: TGTGCCTGGGAGCAGGGGGCTAGGGAGACCCAGTACTTC. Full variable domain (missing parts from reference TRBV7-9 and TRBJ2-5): DTGVSQNPRHKITKRGQNVTFRCDPISEHNRLYWYRQTLGQGPEFLTYFQNEAQLEKSRLLSDRFSAERPKGSFSTLEIQRTEQGDSAMYLCAWEQGARETQYFGPGTRLLVL.

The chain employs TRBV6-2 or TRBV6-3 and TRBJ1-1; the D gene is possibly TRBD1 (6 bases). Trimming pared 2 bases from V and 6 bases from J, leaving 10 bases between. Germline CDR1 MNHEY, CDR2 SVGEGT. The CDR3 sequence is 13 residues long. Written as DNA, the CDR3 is TGTGCCAGCAGTTACGGGCAGGGGCCTGAAGCTTTCTTT. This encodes CASSYGQGPEAFF.

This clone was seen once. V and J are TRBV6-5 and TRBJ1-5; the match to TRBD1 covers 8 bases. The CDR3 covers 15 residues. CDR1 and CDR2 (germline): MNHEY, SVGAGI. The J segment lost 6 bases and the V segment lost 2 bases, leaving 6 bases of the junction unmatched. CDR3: CASSYRAGGFQPQHF. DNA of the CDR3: TGTGCCAGCAGTTACAGGGCAGGGGGCTTTCAGCCCCAGCATTTT.

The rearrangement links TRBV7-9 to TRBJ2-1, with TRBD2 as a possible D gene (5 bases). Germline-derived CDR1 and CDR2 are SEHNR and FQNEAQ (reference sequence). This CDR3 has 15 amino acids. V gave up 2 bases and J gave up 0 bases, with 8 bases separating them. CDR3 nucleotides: TGTGCCAGCAGCTTAATGGCGGGCTCCTACAATGAGCAGTTCTTC. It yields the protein CASSLMAGSYNEQFF.

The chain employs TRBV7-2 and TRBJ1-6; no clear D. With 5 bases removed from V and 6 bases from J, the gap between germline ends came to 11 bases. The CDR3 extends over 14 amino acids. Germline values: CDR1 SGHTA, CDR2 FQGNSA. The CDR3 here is CASSLTRSNSPLHF. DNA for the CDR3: TGTGCCAGCAGCCTGACAAGGTCTAATTCACCCCTCCACTTT.